Here is one TCR beta chain with its context. Its antigen is currently unknown. Autoimmune disease history or systemic immunosuppression barred patients. These data belong to a study of OX40 agonist ivuxolimab in advanced cancers. Overall study context: Partial responses were observed in three patients, of whom one had hepatocellular carcinoma and two had cutaneous melanoma. Study-wide results and caveats: Blood T cells, both CD4+ and CD8+, expanded clonally by week 6 at 0.1 to 3.0 mg/kg.

Here immunoSEQ multiplex PCR was the method, and the copy in TCRdb shows in-frame clones only, minus some. Of tens of thousands of clones in the sample, around nine tenths were seen once. Germline CDR1 is MNHNY and CDR2 is SVGAGI (reference sequence). The junction had 7 bases not matched to a gene; V was cut back by 6 bases and J by 6 bases. This CDR3 is 14 amino acids long. This rearrangement joins TRBV6-6 to TRBJ2-1, with 8 positions matching TRBD1. This clonotype was sampled from an adult with an advanced solid tumor such as melanoma, head and neck, liver or kidney cancer. Sample: CD4+ or CD8+ T cells sorted from blood, taken in a trial of the OX40 agonist ivuxolimab. CDR3 loop: CASRGQGSINEQFF. The CDR3 coding sequence is TGTGCCAGCAGAGGACAGGGTTCCATCAATGAGCAGTTCTTC.